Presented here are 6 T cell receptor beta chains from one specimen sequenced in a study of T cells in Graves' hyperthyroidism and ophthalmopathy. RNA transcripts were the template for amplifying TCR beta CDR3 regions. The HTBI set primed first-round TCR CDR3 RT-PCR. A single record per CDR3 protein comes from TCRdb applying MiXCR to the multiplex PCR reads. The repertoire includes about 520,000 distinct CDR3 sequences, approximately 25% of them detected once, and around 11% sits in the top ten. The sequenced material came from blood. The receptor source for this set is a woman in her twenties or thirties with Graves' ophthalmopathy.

CDR3 coding DNA: TGTGCCAGCAGGACGGACAGGGGAAGCAATCAGCCCCAGCATTTT. Protein sequence: CASRTDRGSNQPQHF. V gene TRBV12-3 or TRBV12-4 combines with J gene TRBJ1-5; 9 bases line up with TRBD1. There are 15 residues in the CDR3. Unmatched junction bases numbered 4, after V lost 6 bases and J lost 1 base.

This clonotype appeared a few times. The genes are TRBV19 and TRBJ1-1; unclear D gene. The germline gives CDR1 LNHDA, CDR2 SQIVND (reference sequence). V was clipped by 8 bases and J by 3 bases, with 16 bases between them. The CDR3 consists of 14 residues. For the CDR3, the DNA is TGTGCCAGTGGGCCGGGTTCTGGGGACACTGAAGCTTTCTTT. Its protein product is CASGPGSGDTEAFF.

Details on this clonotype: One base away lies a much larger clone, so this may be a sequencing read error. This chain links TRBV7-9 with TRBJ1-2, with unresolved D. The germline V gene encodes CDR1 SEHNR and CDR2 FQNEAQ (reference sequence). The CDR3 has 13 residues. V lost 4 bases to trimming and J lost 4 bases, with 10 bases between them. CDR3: CASSSVASYGYTF. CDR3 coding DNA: TGTGCCAGCAGCTCGGTCGCGTCCTATGGCTACACCTTC.

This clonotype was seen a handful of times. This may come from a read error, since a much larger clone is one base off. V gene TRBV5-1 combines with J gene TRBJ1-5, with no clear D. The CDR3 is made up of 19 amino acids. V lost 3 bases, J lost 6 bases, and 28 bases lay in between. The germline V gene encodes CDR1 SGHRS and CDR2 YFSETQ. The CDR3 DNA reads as TGCGCCAGCAGCTGGCAGGCTTTAAAGGGCTGGGCGTTATTTCAGCCCCAGCATTTT. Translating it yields CASSWQALKGWALFQPQHF.

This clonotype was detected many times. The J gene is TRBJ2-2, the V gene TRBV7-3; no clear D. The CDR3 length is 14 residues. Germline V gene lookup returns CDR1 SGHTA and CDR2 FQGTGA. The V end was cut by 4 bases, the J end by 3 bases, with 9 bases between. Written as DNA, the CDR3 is TGTGCCAGCAGCTCCCTCCAGGACACCGGGGAGCTGTTTTTT. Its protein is CASSSLQDTGELFF.

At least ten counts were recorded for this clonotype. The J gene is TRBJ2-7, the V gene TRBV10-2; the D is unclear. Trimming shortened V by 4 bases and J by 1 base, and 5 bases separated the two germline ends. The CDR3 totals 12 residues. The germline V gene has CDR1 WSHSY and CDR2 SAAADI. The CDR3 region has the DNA TGCGCCAGCAGTGCCCCTTCCTACGAGCAGTACTTC. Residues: CASSAPSYEQYF.